This TCR beta chain was sequenced in a study of identical twins. Study outcomes and limitations: Within monozygotic twins, out-of-frame TCR alpha sharing was underestimated by the models.

Unique molecular identifiers were in the cDNA, with template-switch universal primer binding. Each CDR3 protein gets one entry after TCRdb re-called the 5' RACE reads with MiXCR. The sample shows 500,000 to 600,000 distinct CDR3 sequences, roughly a fifth of them seen only once. This clonotype was detected only a few times. Its antigen remains unknown. This CDR3 contains 14 residues. Per germline, CDR1 LGHDT and CDR2 YNNKEL (reference sequence). V was pared by 4 bases and J by 7 bases, with 11 bases between. The same sample was also studied in work on T cells expressing NK-cell markers.

The sequence came from a woman aged 18-29 years in good health. The chain joins TRBV3-1 to TRBJ1-6; no definite D call. The sample consisted of CD4+ T cells sorted from blood. CDR3 nucleotides: TGTGCCAGCAGCCTTGCTCAGAAGAATTCACCCCTCCACTTT. Its protein is CASSLAQKNSPLHF.